Presented here are 29 T cell receptor beta chains from one specimen sequenced in a study of blood T cell repertoires in COVID-19 (dated by TCRdb to 2020 to 2022). The method behind the library was the immunoSEQ multiplex PCR assay. This immuneACCESS table, as held by TCRdb, lists in-frame sequences with V and J called but not all clones. Of the missing ones, under half trace to an unresolved V gene in checked studies; the others have no known cause. Here the sample has 95,000 to 110,000 clones; approximately 80% occur a single time. The ten largest account for under 15% of the sample. Sequenced sample: peripheral blood. The receptor set was obtained from a human donor in a cohort sampled during active or convalescent COVID-19.

This rearrangement joins TRBV18 to TRBJ2-7, with D possibly being TRBD2 (6 bases). This CDR3 spans 14 amino acids. Germline values: CDR1 KGHSH, CDR2 LQKENI. V lost 3 bases, J lost 4 bases, and 13 bases lay in between. This chain's CDR3 is CASSPMRGTYEQYF. Written as DNA, the CDR3 is TGTGCCAGCTCACCGATGCGGGGCACTTACGAGCAGTACTTC.

V usage is TRBV19 and J usage is TRBJ1-6; 9 positions agree with TRBD1. The CDR3 covers 15 residues. The V gene's germline CDR1 is LNHDA and CDR2 SQIVND (reference sequence). After removal of 6 bases from V and 10 bases from J, the junction contained 10 bases not matched to a gene. The CDR3 here is CASSSTGTGNSPLHF. CDR3 coding DNA: TGTGCCAGTAGCAGCACCGGGACAGGGAACTCACCCCTCCACTTT.

This clone was observed once. V is TRBV18 and J is TRBJ1-5; D is possibly TRBD1 (6 bases). Germline assignment: CDR1 KGHSH and CDR2 LQKENI. Trimming pared 3 bases from V and 1 base from J, leaving 10 bases between. The CDR3 length is 15 residues. DNA for the CDR3: TGTGCCAGCTCACCCTTGACAGGAAGCAATCAGCCCCAGCATTTT. Its translation: CASSPLTGSNQPQHF.

V and J are TRBV7-2 and TRBJ1-2; no clear D gene. Trimming took 0 bases from V and 2 from J, leaving 7 bases between them. The CDR3 totals 14 residues. The germline V gene has CDR1 SGHTA and CDR2 FQGNSA. CDR3: CASSLATPNYGYTF. The CDR3 DNA is TGTGCCAGCAGCTTAGCCACTCCAAACTATGGCTACACCTTC.

The CDR3 DNA reads TGTGCCACCAGTGACCCTCGGGACAGGGAAGCTAACTATGGCTACACCTTC. Its protein is CATSDPRDREANYGYTF. The chain has TRBV24-1 and TRBJ1-2, with TRBD1 matching over 9 bases. Unmatched junction bases numbered 8, after V lost 4 bases and J lost 0 bases. From germline, CDR1 is KGHDR and CDR2 SFDVKD. The CDR3 has 17 residues.

V and J are TRBV19 and TRBJ2-7; the D gene is possibly TRBD1 (5 bases). Between the trimmed V and J ends, which lost 4 bases and 10 bases, there was a span of 14 bases. The CDR3 extends over 12 amino acids. Germline values: CDR1 LNHDA, CDR2 SQIVND (reference sequence). The CDR3 spells CASSRPTGEQYF. The CDR3 region has the DNA TGTGCCAGTAGTAGACCCACAGGAGAACAGTACTTC. The variable domain in full, completed from reference TRBV19 and TRBJ2-7, reads DGGITQSPKYLFRKEGQNVTLSCEQNLNHDAMYWYRQDPGQGLRLIYYSQIVNDFQKGDIAEGYSVSREKKESFPLTVTSAQKNPTAFYLCASSRPTGEQYFGPGTRLTVT.

The chain joins TRBV5-6 to TRBJ1-2; 9 nucleotides match TRBD1. Losses at the gene ends were 2 bases for V and 8 bases for J; bases not matched to a gene: 10. Germline V gives CDR1 SGHDT, CDR2 YYEEEE. The CDR3 totals 15 residues. In nucleotides, the CDR3 is TGTGCCAGCAGCTTCAAAGGGGACAGGGAAGTAGGCTACACCTTC. It encodes CASSFKGDREVGYTF.

The chain couples TRBV5-1 to TRBJ1-3; TRBD1 might be the D (6 bases). CDR3 size: 15 residues. Germline values: CDR1 SGHRS, CDR2 YFSETQ. V was trimmed by 4 bases and J by 0 bases, leaving 11 bases between them. DNA for the CDR3: TGCGCCAGCAGCCAGGGACATATCTCTGGAAACACCATATATTTT. Its translation is CASSQGHISGNTIYF.

The chain is built from TRBV28 and TRBJ2-1; 11 positions agree with TRBD1. Germline loops: CDR1 MDHEN, CDR2 SYDVKM. This CDR3 contains 15 residues. V gave up 6 bases and J gave up 7 bases; unmatched junction bases: 8. CDR3 region: CASRWDRGYVNEQFF. DNA of the CDR3: TGTGCCAGCAGATGGGACAGGGGGTACGTAAATGAGCAGTTCTTC.

In DNA, the CDR3 is TGTGCCAGCAGCCGAACAGGGGGTCATGAAGCTTTCTTT. Protein: CASSRTGGHEAFF. The chain carries TRBV11-3 and TRBJ1-1; 8 positions match TRBD1. The germline gives CDR1 SGHNT, CDR2 YENEEA. CDR3 length equals 13 residues. V dropped 5 bases and J dropped 7; count of bases not matched to a gene: 6.

The chain couples TRBV11-3 to TRBJ2-3, with D possibly TRBD2 on 6 matching bases. CDR1 and CDR2 (germline): SGHNT, YENEEA. CDR3 length: 18 residues. Trimming cost V 0 bases and J 1 base, with 17 bases left between them. CDR3 sequence reads: CASSLDRLPGVGTDTQYF. The DNA of the CDR3 is TGTGCCAGCAGCTTAGATCGTCTCCCGGGGGTGGGCACAGATACGCAGTATTTT.

The CDR3 nucleotides are TGTGCCAGCAGCCCTCGGGGGGACTTCCAAGAGACCCAGTACTTC. This gives the protein CASSPRGDFQETQYF. The chain couples TRBV7-9 to TRBJ2-5; 7 nucleotides align to TRBD2. CDR1 is SEHNR, CDR2 FQNEAQ, per germline (reference sequence). The CDR3 has 15 residues. Trimming at V came to 5 bases and at J to 1 base, leaving 7 bases not matched to a gene.

The chain joins TRBV24-1 to TRBJ1-5; 8 bases are a match to TRBD1. CDR1 is KGHDR, CDR2 SFDVKD, per germline. The CDR3 totals 16 residues. After removal of 4 bases from V and 7 bases from J, the junction contained 11 bases not matched to a gene. CDR3 residues: CATSDPGQEGGQPQHF. The DNA of the CDR3 is TGTGCCACCAGTGACCCGGGACAGGAGGGAGGGCAGCCCCAGCATTTT.

The chain uses TRBV15 and TRBJ2-5; D may be TRBD1 (6 bases). Germline CDR1 reads LNHNV; CDR2 reads YYDKDF (reference sequence). This CDR3 has 15 residues. V shed 2 bases and J shed 5 bases, with 15 bases lying between them. The CDR3 coding sequence is TGTGCCACCAGCAGAACAGGGTCCCGTCGTGAGACCCAGTACTTC. It translates to CATSRTGSRRETQYF.

V usage is TRBV7-3 and J usage is TRBJ2-1, with D tentatively TRBD2 (6 bases). CDR1 and CDR2 from the germline V gene are SGHTA and FQGTGA. Trimming pared 5 bases from V and 0 bases from J, leaving 14 bases between. This CDR3 region has 16 residues. CDR3 amino acids: CASSLWASASYNEQFF. DNA for the CDR3: TGTGCCAGCAGCCTGTGGGCTAGCGCCTCCTACAATGAGCAGTTCTTC.

The chain joins TRBV10-3 to TRBJ2-1, with 9 bases identical to TRBD1. The V segment lost 5 bases and the J segment 3 bases; nucleotides outside the gene matches: 14. The CDR3 is made up of 18 amino acids. Germline V gives CDR1 ENHRY, CDR2 SYGVKD. CDR3 in amino acids: CAISPGQGRTRDYNEQFF. The CDR3, as DNA: TGTGCCATCAGTCCGGGACAGGGTAGGACCAGGGACTACAATGAGCAGTTCTTC.

The rearrangement links TRBV28 to TRBJ1-4; 8 bases fit TRBD1. In germline, CDR1 is MDHEN, CDR2 SYDVKM. Germline trimming cut 6 bases from V and 10 bases from J; bases unmatched to any gene: 4. The CDR3 covers 12 residues. The DNA for the CDR3 is TGTGCCAGCAGGACAGGGGAGGGAAAACTGTTTTTT. This translates into CASRTGEGKLFF.

V usage is TRBV24-1 and J usage is TRBJ2-4; weak D call: TRBD1 (6 bases). V dropped 4 bases and J dropped 15 bases, with 18 bases sitting between them. Germline-derived CDR1 and CDR2 are KGHDR and SFDVKD. This CDR3 spans 13 amino acids. The CDR3 region has the DNA TGTGCCACCAGTGACCCGGCCGACAGGTCATGGTACTTC. This codes for CATSDPADRSWYF.

V gene TRBV12-3 or TRBV12-4 combines with J gene TRBJ1-2; tentative D call: TRBD1 (5 bases). Between the trimmed V and J ends, which lost 1 base and 4 bases, there was a span of 7 bases. The CDR3 has 13 amino acids. The DNA for the CDR3 is TGTGCCAGCAGTTTAGAGGGGATCTATGGCTACACCTTC. It translates to CASSLEGIYGYTF.

The V call is TRBV6-6, the J call TRBJ2-2; D is ambiguous. Per germline, CDR1 MNHNY and CDR2 SVGAGI (reference sequence). V lost 7 bases and J lost 0, with 12 bases in between. The CDR3 has 15 residues. Here the CDR3 reads CASTPTRTNTGELFF. CDR3 DNA sequence: TGTGCCAGCACCCCCACTCGAACGAACACCGGGGAGCTGTTTTTT.

This clone occurred once. The rearrangement links TRBV6-5 to TRBJ2-2; TRBD2 matches at 12 bases. The V and J ends lost 8 bases and 7 bases, in that order; junction bases with no gene match: 8. In germline, CDR1 is MNHEY, CDR2 SVGAGI. This CDR3 region has 15 residues. CDR3: CASAASGGAFGELFF. Written as DNA, the CDR3 is TGTGCCAGCGCTGCTAGCGGGGGGGCCTTCGGGGAGCTGTTTTTT.

Only one count was recorded for this clone. The chain carries TRBV18 and TRBJ1-5; the match to TRBD1 covers 9 bases. The CDR3 runs 16 residues. The germline gives CDR1 KGHSH, CDR2 LQKENI. With V trimmed by 6 bases and J by 5 bases, 11 bases remained unmatched. CDR3 loop: CASSPPGQGRDQPQHF. CDR3 sequence (DNA): TGTGCCAGCTCTCCCCCCGGACAGGGGAGAGATCAGCCCCAGCATTTT.

The chain carries TRBV5-1 and TRBJ1-5, with D unclear. CDR1 and CDR2 from the germline V gene are SGHRS and YFSETQ. V lost 4 bases, J lost 0 bases, and 17 bases lay in between. The CDR3 totals 17 residues. The CDR3 nucleotides are TGCGCCAGCAGCCGCCCACCCCAGCGTTATAGCAATCAGCCCCAGCATTTT. Protein: CASSRPPQRYSNQPQHF. Variable domain in full (rest from reference TRBV5-1 and TRBJ1-5): KAGVTQTPRYLIKTRGQQVTLSCSPISGHRSVSWYQQTPGQGLQFLFEYFSETQRNKGNFPGRFSGRQFSNSRSEMNVSTLELGDSALYLCASSRPPQRYSNQPQHFGDGTRLSIL.

The CDR3 protein is CATIQGKGQPQHF. Here the CDR3 DNA reads TGTGCCACCATACAGGGTAAGGGCCAGCCCCAGCATTTT. The chain joins TRBV28 to TRBJ1-5; possibly TRBD1 for D (6 bases). The CDR3 has 13 residues. Germline assignment: CDR1 MDHEN and CDR2 SYDVKM. The V end lost 10 bases, the J end lost 7 bases, and 17 bases lay between the germline ends.

The V call is TRBV3-1 (or the pseudogene TRBV3-2), the J call TRBJ1-2; no definite D call. V lost 0 bases, J lost 7 bases, and 12 bases lay in between. This CDR3 comprises 14 residues. Germline lookup yields CDR1 LGHDT and CDR2 YNNKEL (reference sequence). The CDR3 DNA is TGTGCCAGCAGCCAAGAGTCCCACCTATCTGGCTACACCTTC. It translates to CASSQESHLSGYTF.

The chain uses TRBV7-2 and TRBJ1-4; 7 nucleotides align to TRBD1. Germline trimming cut 5 bases from V and 8 bases from J; bases unmatched to any gene: 8. The germline gives CDR1 SGHTA, CDR2 FQGNSA. The CDR3 covers 14 residues. In nucleotides, the CDR3 is TGTGCCAGCAGCCCTTCCGGGACAGAGGAAAAACTGTTTTTT. Translated, it gives CASSPSGTEEKLFF.

The chain has TRBV5-1 and TRBJ2-2, with TRBD1 identical over 9 bases. The germline CDR1 and CDR2 sequences are SGHRS and YFSETQ. CDR3 length: 15 residues. With 9 bases clipped from V and 7 bases from J, the junction kept 13 bases outside the gene matches. Here the CDR3 DNA reads TGCGCCACCACCTCCGGGACAGGGTCGGGCGGGGAGCTGTTTTTT. Its translation is CATTSGTGSGGELFF.

V usage is TRBV11-3 and J usage is TRBJ2-7; D uncertain. Trimming left V 0 bases short and J 4 bases short, with 13 bases between. The germline V gene encodes CDR1 SGHNT and CDR2 YENEEA. The CDR3 totals 15 residues. Here the CDR3 reads CASSLEGSLIYEQYF. DNA of the CDR3: TGTGCCAGCAGCTTAGAGGGCAGCTTAATTTACGAGCAGTACTTC.

The rearrangement uses TRBV7-8 and TRBJ1-1; 8 positions agree with TRBD1. Germline V gene lookup returns CDR1 SGHVS and CDR2 FQNEAQ. The V gene end was trimmed by 5 bases and the J gene end by 6 bases; junction bases not matched to a gene: 5. The CDR3 is 13 amino acids. CDR3: CASSRDRGAEAFF. The CDR3 DNA is TGTGCCAGCAGCCGCGACAGGGGCGCTGAAGCTTTCTTT.